Listed here are 3 T cell receptor beta chains from one sample, sequenced in a study of blood T cell repertoires in COVID-19. The assay was immunoSEQ multiplex PCR, and TCRdb's table has in-frame clones only and misses some. The profile shows roughly 290,000 clones, approximately 87% of them singletons. Sequencing was carried out using peripheral blood. The receptors derive from a woman between 45 and 60 years old who had recovered from COVID-19.

The chain couples TRBV21-1 to TRBJ1-5; TRBD1 reflects the table's D call only, with no check against the DNA. TRBV21-1 is designated a pseudogene. This CDR3 spans 17 amino acids. CDR3 sequence (DNA): TGTGCCAGCAGCAAAAAGGGGGACAGGGGAAAAAATCAGCCCCAGCATTTT. Encoded protein: CASSKKGDRGKNQPQHF.

This chain uses TRBV6-5 with TRBJ2-3; 7 bases fit TRBD2. CDR1 and CDR2 (germline): MNHEY, SVGAGI. This CDR3 region has 14 residues. The J segment lost 2 bases and the V segment lost 6 bases, leaving 5 bases of the junction unmatched. The CDR3 coding sequence is TGTGCCAGCAGAGCTAGCGGTTCCACAGATACGCAGTATTTT. Protein sequence: CASRASGSTDTQYF.

The rearrangement joins TRBV5-6 to TRBJ1-1; D is perhaps TRBD1 (5 bases). Trimming pared 5 bases from V and 3 bases from J, leaving 14 bases between. Germline CDR1 and CDR2: SGHDT and YYEEEE. This CDR3 comprises 14 residues. CDR3 bases: TGTGCCAGCAGTTTCGGGACTTCTGACACTGAAGCTTTCTTT. This codes for CASSFGTSDTEAFF.